This TCR beta chain was sequenced for a study of blood T cell repertoires in COVID-19. This clone was picked up a small number of times. This CDR3 spans 16 amino acids. Germline CDR1 is MNHNY and CDR2 is SVGAGI (reference sequence). After removal of 5 bases from V and 4 bases from J, the junction contained 6 bases not matched to a gene. Original handling: Reference gene primer amplification gave estimated nucleated cell counts. Measured with immunoSEQ multiplex PCR; TCRdb has only the in-frame clones, and not every one. The V and J calls and clone size are taken from that table; D and trimming were inferred from the DNA. Here the sample spans about 100,000 clones, 85% being singletons.

The V gene is TRBV6-6, the J gene TRBJ1-6; 9 bases are shared with TRBD1. The material sequenced was peripheral blood. The receptor comes from a human donor in a cohort sampled during active COVID-19. In DNA form, the CDR3 reads TGTGCCAGCAGTCCGTCGGACAGGGGTTATAATTCACCCCTCCACTTT. Amino acids: CASSPSDRGYNSPLHF.